A selection of T cell receptor beta chains follows, all from one sample in a study of CD8 T cells in Susac syndrome. TCRdb reanalysed the immunoSEQ multiplex PCR reads using MiXCR and keeps one entry per CDR3 protein. The table lists some 160,000 distinct CDR3 sequences, approximately 95% of them singletons, with roughly 0.16% in the top ten. The sample taken for sequencing was CD8+ T cells from PBMCs. Receptors were obtained from a human donor with multiple sclerosis. Each CDR3 is given with its conserved first and last residue. D genes are given only for firm matches. Expanded clones are given a class, and other clones once, few, many or no size at all.

clone_size | j_call | v_call | d_call | cdr3_aa | cdr3_nt
once | TRBJ2-7 | TRBV12-5 | NA | CASGLATLYEQYF | TGTGCTAGTGGTTTGGCGACCCTCTACGAGCAGTACTTC
NA | TRBJ2-1 | TRBV20-1 | TRBD2 | CSASGTSLYDEQFF | TGCAGTGCTTCCGGGACTAGCCTTTACGATGAGCAGTTCTTC
NA | TRBJ2-3 | TRBV19 | TRBD2 | CASSMAGGNTDTQYF | TGTGCCAGTAGTATGGCGGGGGGGAACACAGATACGCAGTATTTT
NA | TRBJ2-5 | TRBV10-2 | NA | CASTPPTDQETQYF | TGCGCCAGCACCCCACCGACGGACCAAGAGACCCAGTACTTC
NA | TRBJ2-7 | TRBV29-1 | NA | CSVWAGDYEQYF | TGCAGCGTTTGGGCAGGGGACTACGAGCAGTACTTC
NA | TRBJ1-5 | TRBV6-1 | NA | CASSPRTSNQPQHF | TGTGCCAGCAGTCCTCGGACAAGCAATCAGCCCCAGCATTTT
once | TRBJ2-7 | TRBV2 | TRBD1 | CASSDPDRASYEQYF | TGTGCCAGCAGTGACCCGGACAGGGCCTCCTACGAGCAGTACTTC
NA | TRBJ1-1 | TRBV7-9 | NA | CASSLSGSGTEAFF | TGTGCCAGCAGCTTGTCGGGTTCGGGCACTGAAGCTTTCTTT
NA | TRBJ2-3 | TRBV30 | TRBD2 | CAWRRLAGGRTDTQYF | TGTGCCTGGAGAAGGCTAGCGGGTGGGAGAACAGATACGCAGTATTTT
NA | TRBJ1-1 | TRBV29-1 | NA | CSVGGAFF | TGCAGCGTTGGTGGAGCTTTCTTT
NA | TRBJ2-1 | TRBV30 | NA | CAWSVGADNEQFF | TGTGCCTGGAGTGTTGGAGCGGACAATGAGCAGTTCTTC
NA | TRBJ2-2 | TRBV12-3/TRBV12-4 | NA | CASGSSVQPLDYGELFF | TGTGCCAGCGGGTCCTCAGTCCAGCCTTTGGACTACGGGGAGCTGTTTTTT
NA | TRBJ2-1 | TRBV27 | NA | CASSFSNYNEQFF | TGTGCCAGCAGTTTCAGCAACTACAATGAGCAGTTCTTC
NA | TRBJ2-3 | TRBV3-1 | TRBD2 | CASSSGLEPSTDTQYF | TGTGCCAGCAGCTCCGGACTAGAGCCGAGCACAGATACGCAGTATTTT
NA | TRBJ2-6 | TRBV27 | NA | CASSTPGANVLTF | TGTGCCAGCAGCACCCCTGGGGCCAACGTCCTGACTTTC
once | TRBJ2-1 | TRBV14 | TRBD2 | CASSQSSGSPHEQFF | TGTGCCAGCAGCCAAAGTAGCGGGAGCCCCCATGAGCAGTTCTTC
NA | TRBJ2-6 | TRBV3-1 | NA | CASSQDQGSPTVLTF | TGTGCCAGCAGCCAAGATCAGGGGTCACCAACCGTCCTGACTTTC
NA | TRBJ2-3 | TRBV12-3/TRBV12-4 | TRBD1 | CASSPGQGNPDTQYF | TGTGCCAGCAGTCCCGGACAGGGTAACCCAGATACGCAGTATTTT
few | TRBJ2-7 | TRBV7-6 | NA | CASSLVQREQYF | TGTGCCAGCAGCTTAGTTCAGCGCGAGCAGTACTTC
NA | TRBJ1-2 | TRBV18 | NA | CASSPRSVGGYTF | TGTGCCAGCTCACCACGGTCAGTTGGGGGCTACACCTTC
NA | TRBJ2-7 | TRBV15 | TRBD2 | CATSDVASGAYEQYF | TGTGCCACCAGCGATGTGGCTAGCGGAGCCTACGAGCAGTACTTC
NA | TRBJ2-1 | TRBV6-5 | NA | CASSYSTLVFNEQFF | TGTGCCAGCAGTTACTCGACGCTAGTTTTTAATGAGCAGTTCTTC
NA | TRBJ2-2 | TRBV29-1 | NA | CSVEAGGVNTGELFF | TGCAGCGTTGAAGCTGGGGGCGTGAACACCGGGGAGCTGTTTTTT
NA | TRBJ1-2 | TRBV29-1 | NA | CSVATNGYTF | TGCAGCGTAGCGACAAATGGCTACACCTTC
NA | TRBJ2-3 | TRBV27 | NA | CASRSTGPTDTQYF | TGTGCCAGCAGATCGACAGGCCCCACAGATACGCAGTATTTT
once | TRBJ2-2 | TRBV29-1 | NA | CSVVLGVLTTGELFF | TGCAGCGTTGTTTTAGGTGTCCTTACCACCGGGGAGCTGTTTTTT
NA | TRBJ2-7 | TRBV28 | TRBD1 | CASRPLRQGALYEQYF | TGTGCCAGCAGACCCCTACGCCAGGGGGCTCTGTACGAGCAGTACTTC
NA | TRBJ2-2 | TRBV29-1 | NA | CSVLLGWNTGELFF | TGCAGCGTTCTCCTGGGTTGGAACACCGGGGAGCTGTTTTTT
NA | TRBJ2-5 | TRBV4-1 | NA | CASSHRSGSETQYF | TGCGCCAGCAGCCATCGTTCGGGATCGGAGACCCAGTACTTC
NA | TRBJ1-2 | TRBV9 | NA | CASSRGEWGYTF | TGTGCCAGCAGCCGAGGGGAGTGGGGCTACACCTTC
NA | TRBJ2-2 | TRBV29-1 | TRBD2 | CSVEDLSSGGNTGELFF | TGCAGCGTTGAAGATCTCTCTAGCGGGGGGAACACCGGGGAGCTGTTTTTT
NA | TRBJ2-3 | TRBV7-9 | NA | CASSLVNSRGTQYF | TGTGCCAGCAGCTTAGTCAACTCGCGTGGTACGCAGTATTTT
NA | TRBJ1-2 | TRBV29-1 | TRBD1 | CSVEGDRFSHNYGYTF | TGCAGCGTTGAAGGGGACAGGTTTTCCCATAACTATGGCTACACCTTC
NA | TRBJ2-1 | TRBV28 | TRBD2 | CASSPGLANYEQFF | TGTGCCAGCAGCCCCGGACTAGCAAATTATGAGCAGTTCTTC
NA | TRBJ2-1 | TRBV2 | NA | CASKLSRSSYNEQFF | TGTGCCAGCAAGTTAAGCCGTTCCTCCTACAATGAGCAGTTCTTC
NA | TRBJ2-1 | TRBV20-1 | NA | CSAKEGQRYNEQFF | TGCAGTGCGAAGGAGGGGCAGAGATACAATGAGCAGTTCTTC
NA | TRBJ2-1 | TRBV9 | TRBD2 | CASSLHKKGLATNEQFF | TGTGCCAGCAGCCTACATAAGAAAGGACTAGCGACGAATGAGCAGTTCTTC
NA | TRBJ2-1 | TRBV9 | TRBD2 | CASNPGGSYNEQFF | TGTGCCAGCAACCCGGGAGGCTCCTACAATGAGCAGTTCTTC
NA | TRBJ1-2 | TRBV20-1 | NA | CSAGWASSDGYTF | TGCAGTGCAGGGTGGGCGAGTAGCGATGGCTACACCTTC
NA | TRBJ1-2 | TRBV5-6 | NA | CASSLGPTAATNYGYTF | TGTGCCAGCAGCTTGGGCCCCACGGCGGCTACTAACTATGGCTACACCTTC
NA | TRBJ2-1 | TRBV27 | TRBD2 | CASSFSTSGNNEQFF | TGTGCCAGCAGTTTTTCGACTAGCGGGAACAATGAGCAGTTCTTC
NA | TRBJ2-7 | TRBV20-1 | TRBD2 | CSAREREGTSYEQYF | TGCAGTGCTAGGGAGCGGGAGGGAACCTCCTACGAGCAGTACTTC
NA | TRBJ2-7 | TRBV14 | NA | CASSLTGTHEQYF | TGTGCCAGCAGCCTCACGGGTACCCACGAGCAGTACTTC
NA | TRBJ2-1 | TRBV28 | TRBD1 | CASSFLPGTGEFF | TGTGCCAGCAGTTTTCTTCCCGGGACAGGGGAGTTCTTC
NA | TRBJ2-7 | TRBV20-1 | NA | CSASPREPHYEQYF | TGCAGTGCTAGCCCCCGGGAGCCCCACTACGAGCAGTACTTC
NA | TRBJ2-7 | TRBV5-4 | NA | CASSLDLTEQYF | TGTGCCAGCAGCTTGGATCTGACCGAGCAGTACTTC